These T cell receptor beta chains were read from a single sample in a study of blood T cell repertoires in COVID-19. The method was immunoSEQ multiplex PCR; TCRdb's version includes in-frame clones alone and lacks a portion of them. The data hold about 400,000 clones, with about 89% observed a single time. The source material was peripheral blood. The receptors here all came from a man aged 40-49 years with acute or convalescent COVID-19. CDR3s include the opening cysteine and the closing phenylalanine or tryptophan. A D gene is named only where the DNA matches it firmly. Clone size is given for some rows only: seen once, a few or many times, or a class if the clone is expanded.

TRBV15	-	TRBJ2-7	TRBD2	CATSTNPRPLAGIYYEQYF	TGTGCCACCAGCACCAACCCGCGTCCACTAGCGGGGATTTACTACGAGCAGTACTTC
TRBV19	-	TRBJ2-7	-	CASSAAAGEHEQYF	TGTGCCAGTAGTGCGGCGGCAGGGGAACACGAGCAGTACTTC
TRBV3-1/TRBV3-2	-	TRBJ2-3	TRBD2	CASSPGLVLTDTQYF	TGTGCCAGCAGCCCCGGACTAGTTCTCACAGATACGCAGTATTTT
TRBV5-1	-	TRBJ2-5	TRBD2	CASSEGTSGAQETQYF	TGCGCCAGCAGTGAGGGGACTAGCGGGGCCCAAGAGACCCAGTACTTC
TRBV29-1	-	TRBJ2-7	-	CSAEGLYEQYF	TGCAGCGCTGAAGGACTCTACGAGCAGTACTTC
TRBV10-3	-	TRBJ2-2	-	CATERDGGSGELFF	TGTGCCACCGAAAGGGACGGGGGTAGCGGGGAGCTGTTTTTT
TRBV5-6	-	TRBJ2-2	-	CASSLVQGGTGELFF	TGTGCCAGCAGCTTGGTACAGGGTGGCACCGGGGAGCTGTTTTTT
TRBV2	-	TRBJ2-4	TRBD1	CASTRQGSNIQYF	TGTGCCAGCACCAGACAGGGGTCAAACATTCAGTACTTC
TRBV7-3	-	TRBJ2-3	-	CASSLRSRVLSTDTQYF	TGTGCCAGCAGCCTTCGCTCGAGGGTCCTAAGCACAGATACGCAGTATTTT
TRBV20-1	-	TRBJ2-7	TRBD1	CSPSWDSSYEQYF	TGCAGTCCTAGTTGGGACAGCTCCTATGAGCAGTACTTC
TRBV2	once	TRBJ2-7	TRBD2	CASSGVGAGVYEQYF	TGTGCCAGCAGTGGTGTAGGAGCGGGAGTTTACGAGCAGTACTTC
TRBV28	-	TRBJ1-2	-	CASSSVQGPGYTF	TGTGCCAGCAGTTCCGTACAGGGACCTGGCTACACCTTC